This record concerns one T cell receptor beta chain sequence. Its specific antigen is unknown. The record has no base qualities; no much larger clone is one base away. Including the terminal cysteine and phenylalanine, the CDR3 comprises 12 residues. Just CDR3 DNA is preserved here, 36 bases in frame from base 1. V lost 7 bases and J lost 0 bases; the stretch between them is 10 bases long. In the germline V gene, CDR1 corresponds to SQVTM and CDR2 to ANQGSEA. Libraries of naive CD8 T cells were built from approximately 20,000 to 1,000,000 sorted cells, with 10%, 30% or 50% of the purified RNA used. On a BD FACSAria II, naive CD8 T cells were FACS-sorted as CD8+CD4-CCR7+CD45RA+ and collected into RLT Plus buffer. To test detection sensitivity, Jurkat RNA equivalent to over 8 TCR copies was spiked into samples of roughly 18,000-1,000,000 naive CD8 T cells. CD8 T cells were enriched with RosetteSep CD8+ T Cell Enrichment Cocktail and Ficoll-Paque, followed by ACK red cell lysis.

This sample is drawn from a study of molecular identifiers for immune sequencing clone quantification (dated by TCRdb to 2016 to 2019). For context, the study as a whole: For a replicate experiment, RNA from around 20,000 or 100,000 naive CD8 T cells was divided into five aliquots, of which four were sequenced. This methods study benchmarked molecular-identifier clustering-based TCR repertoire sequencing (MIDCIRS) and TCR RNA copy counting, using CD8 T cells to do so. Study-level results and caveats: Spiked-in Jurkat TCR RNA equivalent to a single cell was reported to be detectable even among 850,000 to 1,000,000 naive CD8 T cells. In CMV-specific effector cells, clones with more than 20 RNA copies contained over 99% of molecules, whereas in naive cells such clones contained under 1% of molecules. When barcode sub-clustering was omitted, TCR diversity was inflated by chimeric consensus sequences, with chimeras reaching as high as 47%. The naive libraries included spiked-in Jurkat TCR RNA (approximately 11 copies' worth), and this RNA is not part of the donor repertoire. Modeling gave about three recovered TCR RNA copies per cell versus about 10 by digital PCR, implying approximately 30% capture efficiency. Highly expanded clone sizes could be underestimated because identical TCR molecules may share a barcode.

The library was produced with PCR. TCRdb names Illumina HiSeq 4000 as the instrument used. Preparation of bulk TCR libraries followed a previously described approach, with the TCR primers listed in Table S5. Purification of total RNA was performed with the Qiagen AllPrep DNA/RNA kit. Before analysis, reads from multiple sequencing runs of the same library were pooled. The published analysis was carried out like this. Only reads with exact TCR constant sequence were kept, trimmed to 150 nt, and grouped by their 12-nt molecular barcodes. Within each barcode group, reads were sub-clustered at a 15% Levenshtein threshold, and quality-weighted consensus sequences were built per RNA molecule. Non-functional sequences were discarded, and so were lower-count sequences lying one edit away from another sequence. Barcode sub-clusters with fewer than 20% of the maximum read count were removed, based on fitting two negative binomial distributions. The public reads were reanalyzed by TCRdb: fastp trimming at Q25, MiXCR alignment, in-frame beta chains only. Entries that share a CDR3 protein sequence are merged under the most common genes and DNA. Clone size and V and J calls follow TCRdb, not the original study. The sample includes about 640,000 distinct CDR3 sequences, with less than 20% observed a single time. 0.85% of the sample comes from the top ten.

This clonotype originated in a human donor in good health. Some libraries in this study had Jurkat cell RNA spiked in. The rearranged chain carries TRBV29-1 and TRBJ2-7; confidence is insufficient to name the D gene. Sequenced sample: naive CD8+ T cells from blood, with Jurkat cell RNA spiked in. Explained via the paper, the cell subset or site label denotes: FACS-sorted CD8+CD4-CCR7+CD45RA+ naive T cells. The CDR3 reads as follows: CSALTHSYEQYF. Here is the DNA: TGCAGCGCCCTGACACACTCCTACGAGCAGTACTTC.